The entry that follows covers one T cell receptor beta chain sequence. This entry comes from a study of blood T cell repertoires in COVID-19. Background on the study: Acute and convalescent COVID-19 specimens originated in the United States, Italy and Spain. In each case, the material was cDNA or gDNA derived from T cells, B-cell-depleted T cells, or PBMCs.

The CDR3 extends over 14 amino acids. Trimming cost V 0 bases and J 5 bases, with 11 bases left between them. Germline assignment: CDR1 SGHDT and CDR2 YYEEEE. Profiled with immunoSEQ multiplex PCR; TCRdb holds only in-frame clones, not every one. The sample consists of about 250,000 clones, about 89% of them appearing once. Sequencing was carried out using peripheral blood. This clonotype originated in a man younger than 40 with acute or convalescent COVID-19. This sequence joins TRBV5-6 and TRBJ1-1; D gene uncertain. CDR3 nucleotides: TGTGCCAGCAGCTTGGACCCTACTAGGACTGAAGCTTTCTTT. Protein: CASSLDPTRTEAFF.